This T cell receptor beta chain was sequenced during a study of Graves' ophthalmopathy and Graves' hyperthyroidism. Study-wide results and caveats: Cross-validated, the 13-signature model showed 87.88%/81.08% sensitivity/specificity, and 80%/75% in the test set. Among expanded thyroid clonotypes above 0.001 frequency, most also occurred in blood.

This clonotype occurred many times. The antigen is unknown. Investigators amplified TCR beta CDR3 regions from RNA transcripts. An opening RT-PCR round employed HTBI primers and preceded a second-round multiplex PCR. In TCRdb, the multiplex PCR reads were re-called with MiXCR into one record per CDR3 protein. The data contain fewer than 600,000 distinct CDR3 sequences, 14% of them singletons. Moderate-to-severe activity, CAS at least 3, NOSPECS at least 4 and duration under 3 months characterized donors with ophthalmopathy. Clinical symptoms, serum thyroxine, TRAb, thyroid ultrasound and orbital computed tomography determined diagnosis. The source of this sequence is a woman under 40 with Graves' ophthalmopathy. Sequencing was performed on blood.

The chain's CDR3 is CSAMPSGSFSYEQYF. As DNA, the CDR3 is TGCAGTGCTATGCCCTCAGGCAGTTTCTCCTACGAGCAGTACTTC. The rearrangement uses TRBV20-1 and TRBJ2-7; D is undetermined. CDR3 length: 15 amino acids. The V end lost 4 bases, the J end lost 0 bases, and 16 bases lay between the germline ends. Germline-derived CDR1 and CDR2 are DFQATT and SNEGSKA (reference sequence).